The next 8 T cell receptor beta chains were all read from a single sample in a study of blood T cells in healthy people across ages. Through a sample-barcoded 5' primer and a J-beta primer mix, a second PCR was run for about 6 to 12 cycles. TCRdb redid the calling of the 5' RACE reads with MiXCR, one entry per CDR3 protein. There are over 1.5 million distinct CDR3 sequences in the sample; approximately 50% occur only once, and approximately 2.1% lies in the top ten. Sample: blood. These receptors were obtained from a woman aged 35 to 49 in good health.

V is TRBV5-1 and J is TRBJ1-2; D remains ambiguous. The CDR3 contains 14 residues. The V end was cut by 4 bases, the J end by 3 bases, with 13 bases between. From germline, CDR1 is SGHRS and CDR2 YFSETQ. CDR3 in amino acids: CASSLPPGDYGYTF. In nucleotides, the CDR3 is TGCGCCAGCAGCCTTCCTCCCGGGGACTATGGCTACACCTTC.

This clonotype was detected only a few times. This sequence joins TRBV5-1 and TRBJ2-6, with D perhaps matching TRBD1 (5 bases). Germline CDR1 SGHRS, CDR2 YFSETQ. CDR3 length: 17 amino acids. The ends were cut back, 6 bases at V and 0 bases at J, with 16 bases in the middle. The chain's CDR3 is CASKRTPGHSGANVLTF. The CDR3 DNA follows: TGCGCCAGCAAAAGGACACCCGGGCACTCTGGGGCCAACGTCCTGACTTTC.

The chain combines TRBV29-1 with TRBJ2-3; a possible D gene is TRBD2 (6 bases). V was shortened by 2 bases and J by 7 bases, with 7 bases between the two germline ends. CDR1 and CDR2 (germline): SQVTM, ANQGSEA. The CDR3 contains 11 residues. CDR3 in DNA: TGCAGCGTTGAACGGGAGTATACGCAGTATTTT. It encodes CSVEREYTQYF.

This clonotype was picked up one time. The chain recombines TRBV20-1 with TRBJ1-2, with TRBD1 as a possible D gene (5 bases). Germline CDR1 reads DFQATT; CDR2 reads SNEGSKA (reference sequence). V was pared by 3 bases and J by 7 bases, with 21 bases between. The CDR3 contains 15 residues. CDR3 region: CSASPRGRGLGGYTF. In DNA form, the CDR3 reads TGCAGTGCTAGCCCCCGGGGCCGCGGACTCGGTGGCTACACCTTC.

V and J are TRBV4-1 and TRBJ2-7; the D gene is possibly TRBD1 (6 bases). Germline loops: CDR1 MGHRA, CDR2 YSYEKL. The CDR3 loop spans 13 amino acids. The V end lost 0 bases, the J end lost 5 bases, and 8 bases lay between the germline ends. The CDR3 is CASSQDEGDEQYF. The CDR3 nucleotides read TGCGCCAGCAGCCAAGATGAGGGGGACGAGCAGTACTTC.

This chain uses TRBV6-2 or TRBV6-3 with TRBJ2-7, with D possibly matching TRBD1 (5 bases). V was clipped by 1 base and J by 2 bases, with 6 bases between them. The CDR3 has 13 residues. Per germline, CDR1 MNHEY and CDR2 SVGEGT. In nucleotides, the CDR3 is TGTGCCAGCAGTTACTACAGGCCCTACGAGCAGTACTTC. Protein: CASSYYRPYEQYF.

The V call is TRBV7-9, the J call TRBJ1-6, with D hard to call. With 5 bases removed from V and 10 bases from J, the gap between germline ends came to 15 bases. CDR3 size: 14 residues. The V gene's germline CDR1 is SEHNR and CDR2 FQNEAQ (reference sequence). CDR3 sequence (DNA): TGTGCCAGCAGCCCAGAGCGAACGAAATCACCCCTCCACTTT. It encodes CASSPERTKSPLHF.

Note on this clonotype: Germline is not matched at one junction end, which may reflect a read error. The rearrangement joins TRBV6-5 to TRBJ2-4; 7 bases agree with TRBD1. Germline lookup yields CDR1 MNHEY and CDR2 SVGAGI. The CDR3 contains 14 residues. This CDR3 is CASSYNRGGNIPYF. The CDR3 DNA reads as TGTGCCAGCAGTTACAACAGGGGTGGAAACATTCCGTACTTC.